This T cell receptor beta chain was documented in a study of T cell responses to AZD1222 COVID-19 vaccine. Some clones are missing from TCRdb's copy, which holds only in-frame ones; the method was immunoSEQ multiplex PCR. This table holds about 140,000 clones, around four fifths found once. Germline lookup yields CDR1 SGHNT and CDR2 YYREEE (reference sequence). V was trimmed by 0 bases and J by 0 bases, leaving 7 bases between them. The CDR3 length is 16 residues. Specimen: peripheral blood, collected on day 0 of AZD1222 vaccination. The sequence came from an adult in good health. The rearrangement uses TRBV5-4 and TRBJ2-6, with D maybe TRBD1 (5 bases). CDR3 DNA sequence: TGTGCCAGCAGCTTGGGACAGAACTCTGGGGCCAACGTCCTGACTTTC. Its protein product is CASSLGQNSGANVLTF.